The 26 T cell receptor beta chains reported below all come from one sample, sequenced in a study of T cell repertoires in cytomegalovirus infection. TCRdb reprocessed the reads via MiXCR and lists one record per CDR3 protein. The table has 250,000 to 300,000 distinct CDR3 sequences, approximately 15% seen once. Sequenced: PBMCs. The receptors stem from a human donor in good health (CMV status not recorded). Some clones in this sample may be carry-over from other donors' samples.

The chain employs TRBV5-5 and TRBJ1-5; D gene ambiguous. Trimming stripped 3 bases from V and 2 bases from J, with 12 bases between. Germline lookup yields CDR1 SGHKS and CDR2 YYEKEE (reference sequence). This CDR3 region has 15 residues. In nucleotides, the CDR3 is TGTGCCAGCAGCTCCGATCCGACGGGCAATCAGCCCCAGCATTTT. Translating it yields CASSSDPTGNQPQHF.

The CDR3 here is CSVEDRSANYGYTF. The CDR3 DNA is TGCAGCGTTGAAGATCGATCAGCAAACTATGGCTACACCTTC. This chain joins TRBV29-1 and TRBJ1-2; D uncertain. Trimming pared 0 bases from V and 2 bases from J, leaving 10 bases between. The length of the CDR3 is 14 residues. CDR1 and CDR2 from the germline V gene are SQVTM and ANQGSEA.

The rearrangement joins TRBV11-2 to TRBJ2-2; the D gene could be TRBD1 or TRBD2 (5 bases each). The CDR3 has 14 residues. Trimming removed 4 bases at V and 6 bases at J, with 12 bases between. Germline CDR1 reads SGHAT; CDR2 reads FQNNGV. CDR3 in DNA: TGTGCCAGCAGCTCGGGACGGAGCGCCGGGGAGCTGTTTTTT. Translated: CASSSGRSAGELFF.

This clonotype was seen once. V gene TRBV19 combines with J gene TRBJ2-3, with a weak D call TRBD2 (5 bases). This CDR3 comprises 16 residues. Looked up from germline, CDR1 is LNHDA and CDR2 is SQIVND (reference sequence). With 6 bases removed from V and 0 bases from J, the gap between germline ends came to 16 bases. The CDR3 spells CASSTFRAASTDTQYF. The CDR3 coding sequence is TGTGCCAGTAGCACCTTCCGAGCGGCTAGCACAGATACGCAGTATTTT.

This clonotype was picked up a small number of times. The rearrangement links TRBV12-3 or TRBV12-4 to TRBJ2-1; no reliable D call. V lost 6 bases and J 9 bases, leaving 9 bases between the germline ends. The CDR3 is 11 amino acids. This chain's CDR3 is CASSTLGEQFF. Here the CDR3 DNA reads TGTGCCAGCAGCACCTTGGGTGAGCAGTTCTTC.

In this sample, this clonotype turned up a few times. V and J are TRBV10-3 and TRBJ2-7; 9 bases align to TRBD1. Germline loops: CDR1 ENHRY, CDR2 SYGVKD. The CDR3 length is 14 residues. Trimming removed 10 bases from V and 6 bases from J; junction bases left unmatched: 13. CDR3: CATASRLDRGEQYF. The CDR3 region has the DNA TGTGCCACCGCGTCCCGTCTGGACAGGGGCGAGCAGTACTTC.

This clonotype has ten or more counts. This chain connects TRBV12-5 to TRBJ1-6, with no clear D. The CDR3 loop spans 16 amino acids. The germline V gene encodes CDR1 LGHNT and CDR2 FRNRAP. Trimming left V 3 bases short and J 3 bases short, with 12 bases between. This CDR3 is CASGFFPGSYNSPLHF. In nucleotides, the CDR3 is TGTGCTAGTGGTTTTTTTCCCGGCAGCTATAATTCACCCCTCCACTTT.

This clonotype was counted many times. The chain links TRBV4-1 to TRBJ2-7; D ambiguous. CDR3 length equals 18 residues. The germline V gene has CDR1 MGHRA and CDR2 YSYEKL. Trimming shortened V by 1 base and J by 1 base, and 20 bases separated the two germline ends. CDR3 sequence reads: CASSQVVSRTVLSYEQYF. The CDR3 DNA follows: TGCGCCAGCAGCCAAGTCGTCAGCAGGACGGTATTATCCTACGAGCAGTACTTC.

V is TRBV28 and J is TRBJ2-7; possibly TRBD2 for D (6 bases). Looked up from germline, CDR1 is MDHEN and CDR2 is SYDVKM. The germline V and J ends were trimmed by 5 bases and 11 bases, with 13 bases remaining between them. The CDR3 has 11 residues. In DNA, the CDR3 is TGTGCCAGCAGTGCGGGACCAAGGGAGTACTTC. Translated: CASSAGPREYF.

The J gene is TRBJ2-5, the V gene TRBV6-2 or TRBV6-3, with 8 bases lining up with TRBD2. From germline, CDR1 is MNHEY and CDR2 SVGEGT. Germline trimming cut 0 bases from V and 3 bases from J; bases unmatched to any gene: 6. The CDR3 length is 16 residues. This CDR3 reads CASSYSAREEKETQYF. CDR3 sequence (DNA): TGTGCCAGCAGTTACTCCGCGCGGGAGGAGAAAGAGACCCAGTACTTC.

This clonotype was detected only a few times. This rearrangement joins TRBV27 to TRBJ2-3, with D possibly matching TRBD2 (7 bases). The V and J ends lost 5 bases and 4 bases respectively, with 19 bases between them. CDR1 MNHEY and CDR2 SMNVEV come from the germline V gene (reference sequence). This CDR3 has 16 residues. The CDR3 region has the DNA TGTGCCAGCAGTCACGTCCGGGGGGCCACGGCAGATACGCAGTATTTT. This encodes CASSHVRGATADTQYF.

This chain uses TRBV7-9 with TRBJ2-3; 9 bases are a match to TRBD1. CDR3 length: 16 residues. Trimming at V came to 2 bases and at J to 5 bases, leaving 8 bases not matched to a gene. Germline assignment: CDR1 SEHNR and CDR2 FQNEAQ (reference sequence). The CDR3 region has the DNA TGTGCCAGCAGCTTAACGTGGGGACAGGGACGAGATACGCAGTATTTT. Its protein product is CASSLTWGQGRDTQYF.

In this sample, this clonotype turned up many times. The chain is built from TRBV7-8 and TRBJ2-7; 7 nucleotides agree with TRBD1. The CDR3 runs 15 residues. Trimming at V came to 3 bases and at J to 1 base, leaving 6 bases not matched to a gene. Germline CDR1 and CDR2: SGHVS and FQNEAQ. CDR3 protein: CASSFTRQGSYEQYF. The CDR3 bases are TGTGCCAGCAGCTTTACCAGACAGGGTTCCTACGAGCAGTACTTC.

V is TRBV19 and J is TRBJ2-7, with TRBD1 identical over 8 bases. CDR3 length: 15 amino acids. The V gene's germline CDR1 is LNHDA and CDR2 SQIVND (reference sequence). Trimming at V came to 4 bases and at J to 3 bases, leaving 8 bases not matched to a gene. CDR3 in DNA: TGTGCCAGTAGTACCGGAGACAGGGGAGTCTACGAGCAGTACTTC. Its translation: CASSTGDRGVYEQYF.

As for this clonotype: Given a much more abundant clone one base away, this may be a read error. This chain uses TRBV6-1 with TRBJ1-5; unclear D gene. This CDR3 has 15 amino acids. V lost 2 bases and J lost 7, with 15 bases in between. Germline CDR1 and CDR2: MNHNS and SASEGT. This chain's CDR3 is CASSENVVCQQPQHF. As DNA, the CDR3 is TGTGCCAGCAGTGAAAATGTGGTCTGTCAACAGCCCCAGCATTTT.

The table lists this clonotype with a few counts. This chain links TRBV7-6 with TRBJ1-2; 9 bases agree with TRBD1. This CDR3 region has 15 residues. The junction had 13 bases not matched to a gene; V was cut back by 6 bases and J by 8 bases. Germline CDR1 SGHVS, CDR2 FNYEAQ. CDR3 loop: CASSGDRALFRGYTF. CDR3 DNA sequence: TGTGCCAGCAGTGGGGACAGGGCACTCTTTCGCGGCTACACCTTC.

This clonotype occurred a few times. The V and J genes are TRBV14 and TRBJ2-3; D ambiguous. Germline V gives CDR1 SGHDN, CDR2 FVKESK. The CDR3 spans 12 residues. Trimming removed 2 bases at V and 1 base at J, with 1 base between. CDR3 nucleotides: TGTGCCAGCAGCCAACGCACAGATACGCAGTATTTT. Its protein is CASSQRTDTQYF.

This clonotype was picked up many times. This chain joins TRBV12-3 or TRBV12-4 and TRBJ2-7; TRBD2 matches at 8 bases. The V segment lost 6 bases and the J segment 3 bases; nucleotides outside the gene matches: 7. The CDR3 consists of 14 residues. CDR3 sequence reads: CASSPGGEGYEQYF. CDR3 nucleotide sequence: TGTGCCAGCAGCCCGGGGGGGGAAGGCTACGAGCAGTACTTC.

This clonotype was observed a few times. The chain uses TRBV20-1 and TRBJ2-1; the D call may be TRBD1 or TRBD2 (6 bases each). CDR1 is DFQATT and CDR2 is SNEGSKA in the germline V gene (reference sequence). The CDR3 covers 14 residues. Trimming cost V 0 bases and J 9 bases, with 15 bases left between them. The CDR3 bases are TGCAGTGCTAGAGACCCGGGGGCGGTCGGTGAGCAGTTCTTC. Translated: CSARDPGAVGEQFF.

V usage is TRBV10-3 and J usage is TRBJ1-1, with a tentative D call TRBD1 (6 bases). Germline values: CDR1 ENHRY, CDR2 SYGVKD. Trimming took 11 bases from V and 8 from J, leaving 15 bases between them. CDR3 length equals 11 residues. CDR3 DNA: TGTGCCGTTGAGGACCAGGGGGAAGCTTTCTTT. This encodes CAVEDQGEAFF.

A few counts support this clonotype. The chain links TRBV6-5 to TRBJ1-1; TRBD1 matches at 7 bases. The CDR3 runs 17 residues. CDR1 MNHEY and CDR2 SVGAGI come from the germline V gene. Unmatched junction bases numbered 17, after V lost 6 bases and J lost 4 bases. The CDR3 protein is CASRPLVNRGVGTEAFF. The CDR3 coding sequence is TGTGCCAGCAGGCCTCTGGTTAACAGGGGAGTCGGCACTGAAGCTTTCTTT.

There are many counts of this clonotype. CDR3 in DNA: TGTGCCAGCAGTTTATCCCCTTCCTCATCAGCTTATGGCTACACCTTC. Protein: CASSLSPSSSAYGYTF. V usage is TRBV27 and J usage is TRBJ1-2, with unresolved D. Trimming took off 0 bases at V and 5 bases at J, with 16 bases between the two ends. This CDR3 has 16 residues. Germline CDR1 reads MNHEY; CDR2 reads SMNVEV (reference sequence).

The V and J genes are TRBV6-6 and TRBJ1-2; D is possibly TRBD1 (6 bases). This CDR3 has 13 residues. Trimming left V 6 bases short and J 4 bases short, with 12 bases between. The germline V gene encodes CDR1 MNHNY and CDR2 SVGAGI (reference sequence). As DNA, the CDR3 is TGTGCCAGCAGCGCGGGGGCAAGCTATGGCTACACCTTC. This gives the protein CASSAGASYGYTF.

This clonotype has just a few counts. The chain has TRBV2 and TRBJ2-7; no definite D call. The CDR3 is made up of 13 amino acids. Germline CDR1 reads SNHLY; CDR2 reads FYNNEI. Trimming took 7 bases from V and 2 from J, leaving 12 bases between them. CDR3 loop: CASTPQAAYEQYF. Written as DNA, the CDR3 is TGTGCCAGCACTCCCCAGGCCGCCTACGAGCAGTACTTC. The whole variable domain, remainder taken from reference TRBV2 and TRBJ2-7, is EPEVTQTPSHQVTQMGQEVILRCVPISNHLYFYWYRQILGQKVEFLVSFYNNEISEKSEIFDDQFSVERPDGSNFTLKIRSTKLEDSAMYFCASTPQAAYEQYFGPGTRLTVT.

CDR3 sequence (DNA): TGTGCCAGCAGTTACCCCCTTCAAGCGGGAGGGCTCGACGGCGAGCAGTACTTC. This encodes CASSYPLQAGGLDGEQYF. The chain combines TRBV6-2 or TRBV6-3 with TRBJ2-7; TRBD2 matches 10 bases. The germline V gene has CDR1 MNHEY and CDR2 SVGEGT. CDR3 size: 18 residues. The V gene end was trimmed by 2 bases and the J gene end by 6 bases; junction bases not matched to a gene: 16.

The gene calls are TRBV29-1 and TRBJ2-7, with 10 bases fitting TRBD2. CDR1 SQVTM and CDR2 ANQGSEA come from the germline V gene. V lost 4 bases, J lost 1 base, and 4 bases stayed unmatched. CDR3 size: 14 residues. The CDR3 DNA follows: TGCAGCGTTGCTGGGACTAGCGTATCCTACGAGCAGTACTTC. It codes for CSVAGTSVSYEQYF.